This entry is about one T cell receptor (beta chain). Its antigen is not known. Before the COVID-19 pandemic, during about 2011-2019, CD4+ T cells were taken from unexposed donors. CD4+ T cells were isolated from the cells after around 11 days of culture. Using immunoSEQ multiplex PCR, the repertoire was profiled, and TCRdb retains in-frame clones only, with some absent. The sample comprises roughly 23,000 clones, about 70% of which are singletons, and roughly 20% rests with the top ten. CDR3 length equals 16 residues. V lost 1 base to trimming and J lost 0 bases; unmatched junction nucleotides: 4. Germline values: CDR1 LGHNA, CDR2 YSLEER. This sample was included in a study of CD4 T cells in relation to SARS-CoV-2 and coronaviruses. Study-wide points: In around two thirds of donors, memory CD4+ clonotypes crossrecognized SARS-CoV-2 and at least one common cold coronavirus spike.

The chain combines TRBV4-3 with TRBJ2-5, with TRBD1 matching 8 bases. The sequenced material came from CD4+ T cells from PBMCs, cultured in vitro. This clonotype was obtained from a human donor in good health. The CDR3, as DNA: TGCGCCAGCAGCCAAGCGAGACAGGGGTACCAAGAGACCCAGTACTTC. Residues: CASSQARQGYQETQYF.